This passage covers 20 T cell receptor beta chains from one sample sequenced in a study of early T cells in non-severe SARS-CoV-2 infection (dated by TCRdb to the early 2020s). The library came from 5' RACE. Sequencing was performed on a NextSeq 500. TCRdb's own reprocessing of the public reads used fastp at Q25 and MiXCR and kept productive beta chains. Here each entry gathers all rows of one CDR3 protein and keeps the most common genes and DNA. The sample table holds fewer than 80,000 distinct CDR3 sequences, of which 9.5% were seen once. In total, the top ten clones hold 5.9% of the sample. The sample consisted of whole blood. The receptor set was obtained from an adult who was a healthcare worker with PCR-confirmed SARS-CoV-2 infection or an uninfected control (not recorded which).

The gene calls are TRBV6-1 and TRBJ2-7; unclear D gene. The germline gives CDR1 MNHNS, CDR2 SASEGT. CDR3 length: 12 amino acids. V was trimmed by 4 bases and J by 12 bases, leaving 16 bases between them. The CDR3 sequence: CASSVGQEVWYF. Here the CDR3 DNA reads TGTGCCAGCAGTGTGGGTCAAGAGGTCTGGTACTTC.

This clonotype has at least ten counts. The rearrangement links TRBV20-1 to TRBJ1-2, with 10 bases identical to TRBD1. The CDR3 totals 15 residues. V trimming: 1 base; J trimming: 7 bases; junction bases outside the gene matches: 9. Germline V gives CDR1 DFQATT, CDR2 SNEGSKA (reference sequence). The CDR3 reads CSARVRDRGGGGYTF. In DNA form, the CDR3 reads TGCAGTGCTAGAGTGCGGGACAGGGGAGGTGGTGGCTACACCTTC.

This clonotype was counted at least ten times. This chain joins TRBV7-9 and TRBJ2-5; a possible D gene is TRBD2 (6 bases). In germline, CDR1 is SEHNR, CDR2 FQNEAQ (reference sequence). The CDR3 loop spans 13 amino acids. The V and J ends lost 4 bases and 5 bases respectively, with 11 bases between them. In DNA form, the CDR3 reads TGTGCCAGCAGCTCCGGCGGGACTGAGACCCAGTACTTC. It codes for CASSSGGTETQYF.

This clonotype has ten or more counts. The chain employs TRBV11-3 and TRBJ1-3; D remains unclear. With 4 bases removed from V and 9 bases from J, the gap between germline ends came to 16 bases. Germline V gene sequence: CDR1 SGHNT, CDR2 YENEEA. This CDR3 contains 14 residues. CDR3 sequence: CASSSTRSGGTIYF. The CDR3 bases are TGTGCCAGCAGCTCCACCCGCAGTGGTGGCACCATATATTTT.

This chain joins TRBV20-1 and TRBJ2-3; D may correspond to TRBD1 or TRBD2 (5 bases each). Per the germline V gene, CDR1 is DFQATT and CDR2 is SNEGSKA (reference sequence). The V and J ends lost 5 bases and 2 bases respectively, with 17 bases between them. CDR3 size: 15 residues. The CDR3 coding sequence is TGCAGTGCTCCCGAGGGGCTGGGATACACAGATACGCAGTATTTT. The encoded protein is CSAPEGLGYTDTQYF.

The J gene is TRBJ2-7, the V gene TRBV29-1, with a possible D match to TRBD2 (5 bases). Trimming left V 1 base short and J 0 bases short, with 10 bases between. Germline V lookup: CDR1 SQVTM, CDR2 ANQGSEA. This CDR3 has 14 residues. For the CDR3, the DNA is TGCAGCGTTGAAGGGGAAGGGAGCTCCTACGAGCAGTACTTC. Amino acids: CSVEGEGSSYEQYF.

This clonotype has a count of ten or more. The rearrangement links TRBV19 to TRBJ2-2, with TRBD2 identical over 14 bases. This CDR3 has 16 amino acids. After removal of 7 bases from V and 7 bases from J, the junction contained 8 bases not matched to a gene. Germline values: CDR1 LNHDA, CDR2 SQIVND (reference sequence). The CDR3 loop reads CASTQTSGGAGGELFF. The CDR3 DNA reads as TGTGCCAGTACCCAGACTAGCGGGGGGGCCGGCGGGGAGCTGTTTTTT. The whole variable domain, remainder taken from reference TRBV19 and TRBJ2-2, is DGGITQSPKYLFRKEGQNVTLSCEQNLNHDAMYWYRQDPGQGLRLIYYSQIVNDFQKGDIAEGYSVSREKKESFPLTVTSAQKNPTAFYLCASTQTSGGAGGELFFGEGSRLTVL.

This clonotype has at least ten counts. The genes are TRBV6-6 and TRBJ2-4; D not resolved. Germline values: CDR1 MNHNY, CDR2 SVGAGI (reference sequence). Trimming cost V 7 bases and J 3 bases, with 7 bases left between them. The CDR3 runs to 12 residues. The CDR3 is CASTPDKNIQYF. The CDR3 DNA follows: TGTGCCAGCACCCCCGACAAAAACATTCAGTACTTC.

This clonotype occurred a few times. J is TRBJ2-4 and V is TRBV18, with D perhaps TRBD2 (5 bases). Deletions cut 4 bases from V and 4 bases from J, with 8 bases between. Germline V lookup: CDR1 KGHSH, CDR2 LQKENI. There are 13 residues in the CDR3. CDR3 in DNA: TGTGCCAGCTCACAGGAGGAAAAAAACATTCAGTACTTC. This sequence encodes CASSQEEKNIQYF.

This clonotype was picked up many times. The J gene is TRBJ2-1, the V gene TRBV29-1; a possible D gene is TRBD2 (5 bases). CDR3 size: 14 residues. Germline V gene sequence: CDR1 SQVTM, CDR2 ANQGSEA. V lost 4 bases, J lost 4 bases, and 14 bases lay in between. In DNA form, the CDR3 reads TGCAGCGTTGCCGGGTCTAGGGAGTACAATGAGCAGTTCTTC. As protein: CSVAGSREYNEQFF.

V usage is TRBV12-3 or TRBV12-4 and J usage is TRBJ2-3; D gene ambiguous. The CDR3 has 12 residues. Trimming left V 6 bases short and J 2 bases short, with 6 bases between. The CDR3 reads CASRKYTDTQYF. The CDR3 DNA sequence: TGTGCCAGCAGGAAGTACACAGATACGCAGTATTTT.

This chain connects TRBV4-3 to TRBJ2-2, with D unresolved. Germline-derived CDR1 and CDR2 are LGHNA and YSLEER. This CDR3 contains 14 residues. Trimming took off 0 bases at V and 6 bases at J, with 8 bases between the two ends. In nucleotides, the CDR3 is TGCGCCAGCAGCCAAGATTTTTCCGCCGGGGAGCTGTTTTTT. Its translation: CASSQDFSAGELFF.

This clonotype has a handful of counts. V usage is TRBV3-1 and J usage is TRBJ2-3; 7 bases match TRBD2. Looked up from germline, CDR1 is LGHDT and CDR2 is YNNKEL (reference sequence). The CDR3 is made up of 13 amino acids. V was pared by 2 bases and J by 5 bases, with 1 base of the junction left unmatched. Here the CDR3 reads CASSQWTRDTQYF. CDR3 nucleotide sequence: TGTGCCAGCAGCCAATGGACTAGAGATACGCAGTATTTT.

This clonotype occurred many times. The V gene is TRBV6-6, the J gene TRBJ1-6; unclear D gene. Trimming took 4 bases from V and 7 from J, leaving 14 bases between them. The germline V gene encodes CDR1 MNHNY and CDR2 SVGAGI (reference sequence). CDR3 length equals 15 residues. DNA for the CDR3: TGTGCCAGCAGTTTTTCACCGGACGGGAATTCACCCCTCCACTTT. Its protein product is CASSFSPDGNSPLHF.

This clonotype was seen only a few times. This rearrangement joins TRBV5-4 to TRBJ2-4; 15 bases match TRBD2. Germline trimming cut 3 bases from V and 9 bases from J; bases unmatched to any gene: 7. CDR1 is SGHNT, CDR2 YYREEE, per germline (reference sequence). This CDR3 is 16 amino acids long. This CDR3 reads CASSSGLAGGSCIQYF. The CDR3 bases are TGTGCCAGCAGCTCGGGACTAGCGGGGGGATCGTGCATTCAGTACTTC.

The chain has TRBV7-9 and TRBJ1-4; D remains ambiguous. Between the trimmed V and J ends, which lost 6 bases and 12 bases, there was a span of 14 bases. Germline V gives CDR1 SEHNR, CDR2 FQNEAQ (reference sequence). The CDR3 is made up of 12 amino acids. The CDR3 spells CASRRGDRELFF. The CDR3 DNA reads TGTGCCAGCAGACGCGGGGATCGCGAACTGTTTTTT.

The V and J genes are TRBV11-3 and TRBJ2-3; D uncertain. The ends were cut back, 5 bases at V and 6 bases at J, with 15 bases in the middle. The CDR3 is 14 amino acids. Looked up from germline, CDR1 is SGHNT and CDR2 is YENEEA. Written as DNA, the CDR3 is TGTGCCAGCAGCCAAGGATCCCTCCGGGATACGCAGTATTTT. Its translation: CASSQGSLRDTQYF.

The CDR3 DNA reads as TGTGCCAGCCGGAAACAGGGGGCGGATGAAAAACTGTTTTTT. Its protein is CASRKQGADEKLFF. This chain connects TRBV28 to TRBJ1-4, with 9 bases that match TRBD1. The CDR3 totals 14 residues. Trimming at V came to 8 bases and at J to 6 bases, leaving 7 bases not matched to a gene. Germline V lookup: CDR1 MDHEN, CDR2 SYDVKM.

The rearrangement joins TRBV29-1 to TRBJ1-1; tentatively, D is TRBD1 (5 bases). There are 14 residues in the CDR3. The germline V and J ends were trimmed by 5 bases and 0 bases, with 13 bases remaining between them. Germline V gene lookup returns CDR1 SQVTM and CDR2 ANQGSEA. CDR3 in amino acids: CSVSTALLNTEAFF. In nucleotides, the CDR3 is TGCAGCGTTTCGACAGCGCTACTGAACACTGAAGCTTTCTTT.

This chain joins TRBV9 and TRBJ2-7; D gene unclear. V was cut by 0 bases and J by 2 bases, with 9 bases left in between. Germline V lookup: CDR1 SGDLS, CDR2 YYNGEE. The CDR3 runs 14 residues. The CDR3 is CASSVASEAYEQYF. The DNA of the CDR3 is TGTGCCAGCAGCGTAGCCAGCGAGGCCTACGAGCAGTACTTC.